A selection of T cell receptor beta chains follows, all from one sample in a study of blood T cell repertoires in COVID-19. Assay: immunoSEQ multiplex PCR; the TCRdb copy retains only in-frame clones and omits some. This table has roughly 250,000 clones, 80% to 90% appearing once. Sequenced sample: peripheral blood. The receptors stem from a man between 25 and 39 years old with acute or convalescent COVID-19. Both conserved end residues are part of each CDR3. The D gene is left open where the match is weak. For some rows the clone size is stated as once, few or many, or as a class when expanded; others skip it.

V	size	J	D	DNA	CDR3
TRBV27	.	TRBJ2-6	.	TGTGCCAGCAGCCCCGCGGGGACAGCCGCGCACTCTGGGGCCAACGTCCTGACTTTC	CASSPAGTAAHSGANVLTF
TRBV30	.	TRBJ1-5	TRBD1	TGTGCCTGGAGGGGACAGAACAATCAGCCCCAGCATTTT	CAWRGQNNQPQHF
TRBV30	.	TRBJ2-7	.	TGTGCCTGGACCGGGGGAACCTCCTACGAGCAGTACTTC	CAWTGGTSYEQYF
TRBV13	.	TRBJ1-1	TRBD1	TGTGCCAGCAGCGTCGACAGGGTCGGCACTGAAGCTTTCTTT	CASSVDRVGTEAFF
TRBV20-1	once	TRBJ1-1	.	TGCAGTGCTAGTACGGGGGTAACTGAAGCTTTCTTT	CSASTGVTEAFF
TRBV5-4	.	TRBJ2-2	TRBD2	TGTGCCAGCAGCCCGTCGGGGGGGACCGGGGAGCTGTTTTTT	CASSPSGGTGELFF
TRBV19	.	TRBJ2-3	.	TGTGCCAGTACCGCCAGCTGGGCTGCCCCCGATACGCAGTATTTT	CASTASWAAPDTQYF
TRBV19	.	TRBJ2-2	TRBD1	TGTGCCAGTAGTATAGGTACAGGGGCGAACACCGGGGAGCTGTTTTTT	CASSIGTGANTGELFF
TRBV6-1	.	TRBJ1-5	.	TGTGCCAGCAGTGGGATCCTTATGGCAGGGGGCAATCAGCCCCAGCATTTT	CASSGILMAGGNQPQHF
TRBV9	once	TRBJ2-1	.	TGTGCCAGCAGCGGGGGGGCTAGCGGACTATACAATGAGCAGTTCTTC	CASSGGASGLYNEQFF
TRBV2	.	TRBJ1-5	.	TGTGCCAGCACTCCGGGTTCTTATAGCAATCAGCCCCAGCATTTT	CASTPGSYSNQPQHF
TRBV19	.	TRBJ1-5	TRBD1	TGTGCCAGTAGTGTGACAGGGGTCAATCAGCCCCAGCATTTT	CASSVTGVNQPQHF
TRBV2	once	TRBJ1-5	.	TGTGCCAGCACCCCCGGGAGCCTTAATCAGCCCCAGCATTTT	CASTPGSLNQPQHF
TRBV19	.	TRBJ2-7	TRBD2	TGTGCCAGTAGTGCCGCCTCTAGCGGCAACTACGAGCAGTACTTC	CASSAASSGNYEQYF
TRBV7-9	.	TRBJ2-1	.	TGTGCCAGCACCCACGAGGGTGAGCAGTTCTTC	CASTHEGEQFF
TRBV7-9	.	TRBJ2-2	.	TGTGCCAGCAGCTTACAGTTGGCCGGAGTCGCGACCGGGGAGCTGTTTTTT	CASSLQLAGVATGELFF
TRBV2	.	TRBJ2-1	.	TGTGCCAGCAAGGCTAGCTCCTACAATGAGCAGTTCTTC	CASKASSYNEQFF
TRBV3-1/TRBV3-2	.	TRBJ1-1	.	TGTGCCAGCAGCCAAGATCTAATAGCTGGTGAAGCTTTCTTT	CASSQDLIAGEAFF
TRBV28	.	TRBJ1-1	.	TGTGCCAGCAGCGGGTGGACAGCTAAGTTGAACACTGAAGCTTTCTTT	CASSGWTAKLNTEAFF
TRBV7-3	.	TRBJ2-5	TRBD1	TGTGCCAGCAGCTGGACAGGGGGAGGAGAGACCCAGTACTTC	CASSWTGGGETQYF
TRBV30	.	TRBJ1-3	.	TGTGCCTGGAGTGCGGGTTTCGATGGAAACACCATATATTTT	CAWSAGFDGNTIYF
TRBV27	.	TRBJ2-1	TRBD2	TGTGCCAGCAGTTTTTTTGGTCTAGCGGGAGACAATGAGCAGTTCTTC	CASSFFGLAGDNEQFF
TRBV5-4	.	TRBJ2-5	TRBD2	TGTGCCAGCAGCTTGAGCGGGGGCGAGACCCAGTACTTC	CASSLSGGETQYF
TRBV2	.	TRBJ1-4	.	TGTGCCAGCAGTGAAGCATCAGGATTCGGTACAGGAAAACTGTTTTTT	CASSEASGFGTGKLFF
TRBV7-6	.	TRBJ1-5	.	TGTGCCAGCAGCTCCGACTGGAATCAGCCCCAGCATTTT	CASSSDWNQPQHF
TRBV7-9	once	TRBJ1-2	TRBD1	TGTGCCAGCAGCCCCTCTGGGACAGGGGAGTTCGGTGGGTATGGCTACACCTTC	CASSPSGTGEFGGYGYTF
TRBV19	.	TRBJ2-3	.	TGTGCCAGTAGTATGTCGCTAGCGACTACAGATACGCAGTATTTT	CASSMSLATTDTQYF
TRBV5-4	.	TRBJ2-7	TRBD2	TGTGCCAGCAGCCCATCCGGGACTAGCGAGGCCTACGAGCAGTACTTC	CASSPSGTSEAYEQYF
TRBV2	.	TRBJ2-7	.	TGTGCCAGCAGGCCATTCGGGAGTATCAGCGAGCAGTACTTC	CASRPFGSISEQYF
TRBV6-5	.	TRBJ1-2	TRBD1	TGTGCCAGCAGTCGACAGGGTATGGGGAACTATGGCTACACCTTC	CASSRQGMGNYGYTF